The following is a T cell receptor beta chain sequence with its context. Original handling: Filtering differed, since immunoSEQ gave only junction sequences and no quality scores. Only in-frame clones appear in the TCRdb table, and some are missing; sequencing was by immunoSEQ multiplex PCR. V, J and clone size are those of that table, while D and trimming were read from the DNA. The sample holds under 1,100,000 clones, about four fifths seen once. V shed 4 bases, J shed 7 bases, and the junction held 13 bases outside the gene matches. This CDR3 is 15 amino acids long. Germline V gene data show CDR1 as MGHRA and CDR2 as YSYEKL. These data come from a study of shared clonotypes between healthy human individuals. The donors were all Caucasian adults (living in Nashville, Tennessee). A split of CD4+ cells into CD45RA+ naive and CD45RA-negative memory subsets was performed.

The clonotype originates from a man between 18 and 29 years old in good health. Some clones in this sample may be carry-over from other donors' samples. This rearrangement joins TRBV4-1 to TRBJ2-7; 7 bases align to TRBD1. The material sequenced was memory CD4+ T cells from PBMCs. Regarding subset: CD45RA-negative fraction. The CDR3, as DNA: TGCGCCAGCAGCCGGACAGGACCCCTTCCTGGGGAGCAGTACTTC. Its protein is CASSRTGPLPGEQYF.